These 10 T cell receptor beta chains came from one sample sequenced in a study of CD8 T cells in ankylosing spondylitis. TCRdb fed the 5' RACE reads into MiXCR, producing one record per CDR3 protein. In the table there are approximately 300,000 distinct CDR3 sequences, around 21% of which are singletons. Sample: blood, either unsorted or a sorted T cell fraction (not recorded which). These receptors were taken from a female donor with ankylosing spondylitis or in good health (not recorded which).

This clonotype was counted between two and nine times. V usage is TRBV20-1 and J usage is TRBJ1-1, with TRBD1 identical over 8 bases. Germline CDR1 is DFQATT and CDR2 is SNEGSKA (reference sequence). This CDR3 region has 14 residues. V shed 4 bases and J 5 bases; nucleotides not matched to a gene: 9. In DNA form, the CDR3 reads TGCAGTGCTACCCAGGGGGCCAGGTGGACTGAAGCTTTCTTT. It codes for CSATQGARWTEAFF.

This clonotype was seen ten or more times. This chain links TRBV9 with TRBJ2-7, with D tentatively TRBD1 (6 bases). V was shortened by 4 bases and J by 1 base, with 12 bases between the two germline ends. This CDR3 region has 14 residues. CDR1 is SGDLS, CDR2 YYNGEE, per germline. The CDR3 DNA follows: TGTGCCAGCAGCCCCTACAGGGAGTCCTACGAGCAGTACTTC. Protein sequence: CASSPYRESYEQYF. Looking up the rest from reference TRBV9 and TRBJ2-7 gives the full variable domain: DSGVTQTPKHLITATGQRVTLRCSPRSGDLSVYWYQQSLDQGLQFLIQYYNGEERAKGNILERFSAQQFPDLHSELNLSSLELGDSALYFCASSPYRESYEQYFGPGTRLTVT.

The chain recombines TRBV12-3 or TRBV12-4 with TRBJ2-5; TRBD2 agrees at 12 bases. This CDR3 contains 17 residues. The V gene end was trimmed by 4 bases and the J gene end by 0 bases; junction bases not matched to a gene: 6. The CDR3 region is CASSSGTSGRYQETQYF. In DNA form, the CDR3 reads TGTGCCAGCAGTTCAGGGACTAGCGGGCGGTACCAAGAGACCCAGTACTTC.

In its sample, this clonotype was seen a few times. The J gene is TRBJ2-1, the V gene TRBV24-1, with a tentative D call TRBD2 (5 bases). Germline assignment: CDR1 KGHDR and CDR2 SFDVKD. The ends were cut back, 4 bases at V and 9 bases at J, with 12 bases in the middle. The CDR3 extends over 13 amino acids. The CDR3 loop reads CATSDSHRGEQFF. As DNA, the CDR3 is TGTGCCACCAGTGACTCACACCGGGGTGAGCAGTTCTTC.

This clonotype was seen a handful of times. The chain has TRBV20-1 and TRBJ2-1; D uncertain. The CDR3 spans 14 residues. The germline V gene encodes CDR1 DFQATT and CDR2 SNEGSKA (reference sequence). V lost 1 base and J 9 bases, leaving 16 bases between the germline ends. The CDR3 sequence: CSARGGGRGGEQFF. The CDR3 DNA is TGCAGTGCTAGAGGAGGTGGGCGCGGCGGTGAGCAGTTCTTC.

This chain joins TRBV7-2 and TRBJ1-2, with 8 bases identical to TRBD1. V lost 4 bases, J lost 2 bases, and 9 bases stayed unmatched. This CDR3 has 16 amino acids. Per the germline V gene, CDR1 is SGHTA and CDR2 is FQGNSA. DNA for the CDR3: TGTGCCAGCAGCTCAAACCGACAGGGGAACAACTATGGCTACACCTTC. Translating gives CASSSNRQGNNYGYTF. Using reference TRBV7-2 and TRBJ1-2 for the parts outside the CDR3, the full variable domain is GAGVSQSPSNKVTEKGKDVELRCDPISGHTALYWYRQSLGQGLEFLIYFQGNSAPDKSGLPSDRFSAERTGGSVSTLTIQRTQQEDSAVYLCASSSNRQGNNYGYTFGSGTRLTVV.

This clonotype has only a few counts. The V and J genes are TRBV6-2 or TRBV6-3 and TRBJ2-4; possible D gene TRBD1, 5 bases. V was shortened by 8 bases and J by 0 bases, with 11 bases between the two germline ends. Per the germline V gene, CDR1 is MNHEY and CDR2 is SVGEGT. The CDR3 is 14 amino acids. This CDR3 is CASEEGVAKNIQYF. The CDR3 nucleotides are TGTGCCAGCGAAGAAGGGGTAGCCAAAAACATTCAGTACTTC.

This clonotype showed up many times. The chain couples TRBV12-3 or TRBV12-4 to TRBJ2-1; 10 bases line up with TRBD1. Trimming at V came to 8 bases and at J to 3 bases, leaving 4 bases not matched to a gene. The CDR3 spans 14 residues. CDR3 protein: CASARDRGYNEQFF. The CDR3 coding sequence is TGTGCCAGCGCCCGGGACAGGGGCTACAATGAGCAGTTCTTC.

The rearrangement joins TRBV6-6 to TRBJ2-1; D is unclear. This CDR3 has 13 residues. In germline, CDR1 is MNHNY, CDR2 SVGAGI (reference sequence). Trimming pared 4 bases from V and 8 bases from J, leaving 12 bases between. The CDR3 DNA reads as TGTGCCAGCAGTTTCCGGGCAGAGGATGAGCAGTTCTTC. Translating gives CASSFRAEDEQFF.

Ten or more counts support this clonotype. The V call is TRBV29-1, the J call TRBJ1-1; D unclear. Trimming stripped 4 bases from V and 7 bases from J, with 10 bases between. The V gene's germline CDR1 is SQVTM and CDR2 ANQGSEA. The length of the CDR3 is 11 residues. CDR3 protein: CSVAVWNEAFF. In DNA, the CDR3 is TGCAGCGTTGCGGTTTGGAATGAAGCTTTCTTT.